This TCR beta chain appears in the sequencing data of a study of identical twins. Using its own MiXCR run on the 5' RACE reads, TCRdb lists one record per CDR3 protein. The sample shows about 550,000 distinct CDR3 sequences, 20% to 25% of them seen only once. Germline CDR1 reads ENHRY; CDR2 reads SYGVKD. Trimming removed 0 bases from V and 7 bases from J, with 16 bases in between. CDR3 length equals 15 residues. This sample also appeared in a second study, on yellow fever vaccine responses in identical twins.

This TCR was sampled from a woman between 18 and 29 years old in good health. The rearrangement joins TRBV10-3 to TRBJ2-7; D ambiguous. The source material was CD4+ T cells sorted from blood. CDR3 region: CAISESATDLGEQYF. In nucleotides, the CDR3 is TGTGCCATCAGTGAGTCCGCGACGGACCTGGGGGAGCAGTACTTC.